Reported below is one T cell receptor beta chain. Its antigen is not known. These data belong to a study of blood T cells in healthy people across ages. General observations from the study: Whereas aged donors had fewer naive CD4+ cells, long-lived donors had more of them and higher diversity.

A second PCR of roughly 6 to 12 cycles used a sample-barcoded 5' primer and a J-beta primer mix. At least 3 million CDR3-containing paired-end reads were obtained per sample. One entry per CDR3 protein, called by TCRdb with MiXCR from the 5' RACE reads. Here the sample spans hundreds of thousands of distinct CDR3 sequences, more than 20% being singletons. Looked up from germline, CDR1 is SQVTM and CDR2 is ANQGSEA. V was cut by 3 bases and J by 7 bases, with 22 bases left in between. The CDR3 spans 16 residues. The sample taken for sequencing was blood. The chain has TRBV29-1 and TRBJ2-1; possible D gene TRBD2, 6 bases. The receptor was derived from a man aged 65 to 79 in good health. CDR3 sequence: CSVDNRAGARGNEQFF. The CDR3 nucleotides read TGCAGCGTTGATAACCGAGCGGGTGCGCGAGGGAATGAGCAGTTCTTC.